This is a list of T cell receptor beta chains from one sample in a study of cytomegalovirus exposure and HLA in healthy donors. Libraries were prepared by immunoSEQ multiplex PCR; TCRdb keeps only in-frame clonotypes and omits some of them. The sample has 170,000 or so clones, less than 90% seen once. The specimen sequenced was PBMCs. These receptors all come from a boy younger than 10 in good health and CMV-seronegative. Each CDR3 is given with its conserved first and last residue. The D gene is left open where the match is weak. For some rows the clone size is stated as once, few or many, or as a class when expanded; others skip it.

V	J	size	D	CDR3	DNA
TRBV6-1	TRBJ1-1	NA	NA	CASSEWALANTEAFF	TGTGCCAGCAGTGAATGGGCATTGGCGAACACTGAAGCTTTCTTT
TRBV4-1	TRBJ2-7	NA	NA	CASSQAISYEQYF	TGCGCCAGCAGCCAAGCTATCTCCTACGAGCAGTACTTC
TRBV30	TRBJ1-5	NA	TRBD1	CAYEPTGFNQPQHF	TGTGCCTACGAACCGACAGGGTTTAATCAGCCCCAGCATTTT
TRBV7-7	TRBJ2-7	NA	TRBD2	CASSLKTSADEQYF	TGTGCTAGCAGCTTGAAGACTAGCGCGGACGAGCAGTACTTC
TRBV20-1	TRBJ2-7	NA	NA	CSGGGGYEQYF	TGCAGCGGAGGGGGCGGCTACGAGCAGTACTTC
TRBV5-1	TRBJ2-3	NA	TRBD1	CASSVATGTGYLDTQYF	TGCGCCAGCAGCGTGGCCACCGGGACAGGGTATTTAGATACGCAGTATTTT
TRBV9	TRBJ1-3	NA	NA	CASSNRDTIYF	TGTGCCAGCTCAAACCGGGACACCATATATTTT
TRBV7-9	TRBJ1-5	NA	NA	CASSLGGGEPQHF	TGTGCCAGCAGCTTAGGCGGGGGCGAGCCCCAGCATTTT
TRBV19	TRBJ1-1	NA	NA	CASSIGGYTEAFF	TGTGCCAGTAGTATCGGCGGTTACACTGAAGCTTTCTTT
TRBV7-9	TRBJ2-3	NA	TRBD1	CASSRTGASTDTQYF	TGTGCCAGCAGCCGGACAGGGGCTAGCACAGATACGCAGTATTTT
TRBV2	TRBJ2-7	NA	TRBD1	CASSRTGDPTYEQYF	TGTGCCAGCAGTCGAACAGGGGACCCCACCTACGAGCAGTACTTC
TRBV5-4	TRBJ2-2	NA	NA	CASSPGLTGELFF	TGTGCCAGCAGCCCGGGGTTAACCGGGGAGCTGTTTTTT
TRBV10-3	TRBJ2-2	once	NA	CAIGGTVNTGELFF	TGTGCCATCGGCGGGACGGTTAACACCGGGGAGCTGTTTTTT
TRBV7-9	TRBJ2-1	NA	TRBD2	CASSLAGGRSYNEQFF	TGTGCCAGCAGCTTAGCGGGCGGGAGATCCTACAATGAGCAGTTCTTC
TRBV7-3	TRBJ2-3	NA	TRBD2	CASSLRGRGTDTQYF	TGTGCCAGCAGCTTACGCGGGAGGGGCACAGATACGCAGTATTTT
TRBV4-1	TRBJ1-5	NA	TRBD1	CASSQDRDRGTYGNQPQHF	TGCGCCAGCAGCCAAGACCGGGACAGGGGAACTTATGGCAATCAGCCCCAGCATTTT
TRBV19	TRBJ2-1	NA	NA	CASSASYGPLGEQFF	TGTGCCAGTAGTGCAAGCTATGGGCCATTAGGTGAGCAGTTCTTC
TRBV27	TRBJ1-5	NA	NA	CASSLTSGGYQPQHF	TGTGCCAGCAGTTTGACGTCGGGGGGGTATCAGCCCCAGCATTTT
TRBV11-1	TRBJ1-4	once	NA	CASSSQSNEKLFF	TGTGCCAGCAGCTCACAGTCTAATGAAAAACTGTTTTTT
TRBV4-2	TRBJ2-3	NA	TRBD2	CASSQALAGGTDTQYF	TGTGCCAGCAGCCAAGCACTAGCGGGAGGCACAGATACGCAGTATTTT
TRBV18	TRBJ1-1	NA	NA	CASSLDRNTEAFF	TGTGCCAGCTCCCTAGACAGAAACACTGAAGCTTTCTTT
TRBV4-2	TRBJ2-5	NA	NA	CASSQEEGLYQETQYF	TGTGCCAGCAGCCAAGAGGAGGGACTCTACCAAGAGACCCAGTACTTC
TRBV18	TRBJ1-3	NA	NA	CASSPEGTSGNTIYF	TGTGCCAGCTCACCAGAAGGGACATCTGGAAACACCATATATTTT
TRBV5-8	TRBJ1-3	NA	TRBD1	CASSPDRGSGNTIYF	TGTGCCAGCAGCCCGGACAGGGGCTCTGGAAACACCATATATTTT
TRBV5-4	TRBJ2-7	NA	TRBD2	CASSLAGANNEQYF	TGTGCCAGCAGCTTAGCGGGAGCGAACAACGAGCAGTACTTC
TRBV18	TRBJ2-2	once	TRBD1	CASSPQGYGTGELFF	TGTGCCAGCTCTCCACAGGGGTACGGCACCGGGGAGCTGTTTTTT
TRBV11-2	TRBJ2-7	NA	TRBD2	CASSLGLGTSTYEQYF	TGTGCCAGCAGCTTAGGCCTCGGGACTAGCACCTACGAGCAGTACTTC